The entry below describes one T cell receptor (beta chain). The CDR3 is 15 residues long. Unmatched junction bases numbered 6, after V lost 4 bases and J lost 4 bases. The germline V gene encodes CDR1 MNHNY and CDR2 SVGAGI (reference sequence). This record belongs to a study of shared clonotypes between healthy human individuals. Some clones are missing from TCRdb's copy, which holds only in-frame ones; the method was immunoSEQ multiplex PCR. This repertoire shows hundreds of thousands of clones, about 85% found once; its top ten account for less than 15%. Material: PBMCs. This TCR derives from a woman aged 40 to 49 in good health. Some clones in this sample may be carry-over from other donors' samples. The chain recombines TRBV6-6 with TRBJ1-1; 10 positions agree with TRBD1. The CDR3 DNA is TGTGCCAGCAGTTCCATTGACAGGGGGCTCACTGAAGCTTTCTTT. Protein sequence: CASSSIDRGLTEAFF.